This TCR beta chain was recorded in a study of T cell responses to AZD1222 COVID-19 vaccine. Study-wide background: Both about-4-week and about-12-week second-dose recipients were combined.

Notes on this clone: The antigen is undetermined.

Profiled with immunoSEQ multiplex PCR; TCRdb holds only in-frame clones, not every one. The data contain more than 85,000 clones, about 88% of them singletons. Germline V CDR1 and CDR2: SGHRS, YFSETQ. The CDR3 contains 18 residues. The V end lost 0 bases, the J end lost 0 bases, and 16 bases lay between the germline ends. Study conclusions and caveats: The reported proportion of spike-specific TCRs targeting unmutated variant regions was nearly half. Only five to seven AZD1222 recipients were seropositive at baseline. Rises in breadth and depth of Spike-specific TCRs came after two AZD1222 doses.

This sequence was found in an adult in good health. The sequencing used peripheral blood, collected on day 0 of AZD1222 vaccination. The chain employs TRBV5-1 and TRBJ1-5; D ambiguous. The CDR3 reads CASSLGLVVDYSNQPQHF. The CDR3 region has the DNA TGCGCCAGCAGCTTGGGGTTAGTCGTGGATTATAGCAATCAGCCCCAGCATTTT.